What follows is one TCR beta chain and its context. Its antigen is currently not known. No per-base quality is available; no much larger clone lies one base away. The data are from a study of technical replicates of blood from a few donors (dated by TCRdb to the late 2010s). Libraries were made using the immunoSEQ multiplex PCR assay. The table comes from immuneACCESS by way of TCRdb, which keeps in-frame sequences with V and J called. Part of the clones is missing from these tables; in studies checked, under half for an unresolved V gene and the rest for unknown reasons. In this sample the table shows about 74,000 clones, around 91% of which occur a single time. The ten largest make up 0.41% of the sample. The sample was T cells isolated from PBMCs. This receptor was taken from a human donor in good health.

The DNA sequence reads TGTGCCAGTAGTATCGGGACTAGCTCCTACAATGAGCAGTTCTTC. The encoded protein is CASSIGTSSYNEQFF. This receptor chain uses TRBV19 and TRBJ2-1; 8 central nucleotides agree with TRBD2. Taken from cysteine to phenylalanine, the CDR3 has 15 residues. The only DNA kept is the CDR3, 45 bases in frame from the first base. As encoded in the germline V gene (reference sequence), CDR1 is LNHDA while CDR2 is SQIVND. V and J are trimmed by 3 bases and 0 bases, and the gene matches miss 1 base of the junction.